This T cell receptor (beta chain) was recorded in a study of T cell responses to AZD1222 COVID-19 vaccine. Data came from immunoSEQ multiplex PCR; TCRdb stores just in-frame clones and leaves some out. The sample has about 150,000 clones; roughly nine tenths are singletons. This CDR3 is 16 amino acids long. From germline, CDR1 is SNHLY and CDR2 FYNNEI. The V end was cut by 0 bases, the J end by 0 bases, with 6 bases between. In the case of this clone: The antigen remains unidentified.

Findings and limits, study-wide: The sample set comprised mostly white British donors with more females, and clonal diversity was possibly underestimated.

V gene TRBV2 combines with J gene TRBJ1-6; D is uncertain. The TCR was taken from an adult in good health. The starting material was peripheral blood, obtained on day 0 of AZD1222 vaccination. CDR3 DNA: TGTGCCAGCAGTGAAGCCCAGAGCTCCTATAATTCACCCCTCCACTTT. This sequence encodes CASSEAQSSYNSPLHF. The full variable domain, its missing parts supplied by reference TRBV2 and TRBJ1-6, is EPEVTQTPSHQVTQMGQEVILRCVPISNHLYFYWYRQILGQKVEFLVSFYNNEISEKSEIFDDQFSVERPDGSNFTLKIRSTKLEDSAMYFCASSEAQSSYNSPLHFGNGTRLTVT.